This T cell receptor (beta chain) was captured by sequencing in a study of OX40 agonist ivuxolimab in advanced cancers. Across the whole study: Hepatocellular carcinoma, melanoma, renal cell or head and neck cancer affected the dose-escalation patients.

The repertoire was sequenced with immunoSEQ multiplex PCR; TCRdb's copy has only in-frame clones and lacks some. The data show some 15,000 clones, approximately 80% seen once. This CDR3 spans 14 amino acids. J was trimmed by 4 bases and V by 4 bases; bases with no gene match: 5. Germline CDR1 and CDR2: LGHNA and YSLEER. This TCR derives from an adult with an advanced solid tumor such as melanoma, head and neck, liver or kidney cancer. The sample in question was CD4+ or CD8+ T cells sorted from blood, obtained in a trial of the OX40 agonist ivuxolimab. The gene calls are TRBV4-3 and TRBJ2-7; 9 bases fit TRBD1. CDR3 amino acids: CASSPGTGRYEQYF. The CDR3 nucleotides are TGCGCCAGCAGCCCCGGGACAGGGCGGTACGAGCAGTACTTC.